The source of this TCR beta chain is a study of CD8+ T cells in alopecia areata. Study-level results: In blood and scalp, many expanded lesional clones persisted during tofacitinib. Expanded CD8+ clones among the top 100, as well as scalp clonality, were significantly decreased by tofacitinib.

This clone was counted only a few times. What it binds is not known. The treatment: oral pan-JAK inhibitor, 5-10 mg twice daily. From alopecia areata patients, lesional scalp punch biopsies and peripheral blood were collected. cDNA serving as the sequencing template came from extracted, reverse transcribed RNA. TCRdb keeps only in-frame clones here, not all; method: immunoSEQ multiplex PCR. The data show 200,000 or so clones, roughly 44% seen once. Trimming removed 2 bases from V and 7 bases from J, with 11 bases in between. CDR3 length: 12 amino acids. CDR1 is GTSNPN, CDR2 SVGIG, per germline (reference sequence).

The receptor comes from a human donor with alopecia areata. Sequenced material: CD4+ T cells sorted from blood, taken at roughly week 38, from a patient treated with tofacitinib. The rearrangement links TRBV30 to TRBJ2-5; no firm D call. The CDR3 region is CAWSLSFATQYF. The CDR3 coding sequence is TGTGCCTGGAGTTTGTCGTTCGCGACCCAGTACTTC.